Below, 6 T cell receptor beta chains from the same sample are listed, as sequenced in a study of a mutant IDH1 vaccine in newly diagnosed glioma. As to time point: week 23, last vaccination. Vaccinated patients received 300 ug of mutant IDH1 20-mer peptide per dose, with topical imiquimod. These receptors' antigens are unknown. Some clones are missing from TCRdb's copy, which holds only in-frame ones; the method was immunoSEQ multiplex PCR. The sample holds roughly 70,000 clones; under 90% are singletons and the top ten take 10% to 15%. The sample consisted of PBMCs, taken from a glioma patient whose treatment included an IDH1 peptide vaccine. These receptor sequences come from a man aged 18 to 30 with glioma.

V is TRBV18 and J is TRBJ2-5; D unresolved. The germline V gene has CDR1 KGHSH and CDR2 LQKENI. CDR3 length equals 15 residues. V was cut by 3 bases and J by 5 bases, with 16 bases left in between. The CDR3 nucleotides are TGTGCCAGCTCACCTCTTACGGGCTCTCATGAGACCCAGTACTTC. Amino acids: CASSPLTGSHETQYF.

In its sample, this clone was seen a few times. This rearrangement joins TRBV2 to TRBJ1-1; weak D call: TRBD1 (6 bases). Between the trimmed V and J ends, which lost 4 bases and 7 bases, there was a span of 10 bases. The CDR3 has 12 residues. Per the germline V gene, CDR1 is SNHLY and CDR2 is FYNNEI. CDR3 DNA: TGTGCCAGCAGTGGTCAGGGGATTGAAGCTTTCTTT. It codes for CASSGQGIEAFF.

The chain joins TRBV5-4 to TRBJ2-3; 9 nucleotides align to TRBD1. J lost 1 base, V lost 5 bases, and 14 bases had no gene match. CDR1 is SGHNT and CDR2 is YYREEE in the germline V gene (reference sequence). There are 18 residues in the CDR3. CDR3 protein: CASRPGTGWMRGTDTQYF. The CDR3 coding sequence is TGTGCCAGCAGACCCGGGACAGGGTGGATGAGGGGCACAGATACGCAGTATTTT. Combining the CDR3 with reference TRBV5-4 and TRBJ2-3 gives the whole variable domain ETGVTQSPTHLIKTRGQQVTLRCSSQSGHNTVSWYQQALGQGPQFIFQYYREEENGRGNFPPRFSGLQFPNYSSELNVNALELDDSALYLCASRPGTGWMRGTDTQYFGPGTRLTVL.

CDR3 nucleotide sequence: TGTGCCAGTAGTACCCGGACTAGAGATACGCAGTATTTT. It is translated as CASSTRTRDTQYF. The chain links TRBV19 to TRBJ2-3, with TRBD2 matching over 7 bases. The germline CDR1 and CDR2 sequences are LNHDA and SQIVND (reference sequence). V dropped 4 bases and J dropped 5; count of bases not matched to a gene: 3. This CDR3 is 13 amino acids long.

This chain connects TRBV15 to TRBJ1-3; D gene ambiguous. The CDR3 has 15 amino acids. The germline V and J ends were trimmed by 4 bases and 4 bases, with 14 bases remaining between them. Germline CDR1 LNHNV, CDR2 YYDKDF (reference sequence). The CDR3 DNA follows: TGTGCCACCAGCAAACCGACGGGAAGGGGAAACACCATATATTTT. As protein: CATSKPTGRGNTIYF.

The chain links TRBV4-1 to TRBJ1-5; D is ambiguous. Germline lookup yields CDR1 MGHRA and CDR2 YSYEKL. The CDR3 has 15 amino acids. The ends were cut back, 4 bases at V and 1 base at J, with 11 bases in the middle. The CDR3 here is CASSRRTGSNQPQHF. The CDR3 region has the DNA TGCGCCAGCAGCCGCCGAACGGGAAGCAATCAGCCCCAGCATTTT.